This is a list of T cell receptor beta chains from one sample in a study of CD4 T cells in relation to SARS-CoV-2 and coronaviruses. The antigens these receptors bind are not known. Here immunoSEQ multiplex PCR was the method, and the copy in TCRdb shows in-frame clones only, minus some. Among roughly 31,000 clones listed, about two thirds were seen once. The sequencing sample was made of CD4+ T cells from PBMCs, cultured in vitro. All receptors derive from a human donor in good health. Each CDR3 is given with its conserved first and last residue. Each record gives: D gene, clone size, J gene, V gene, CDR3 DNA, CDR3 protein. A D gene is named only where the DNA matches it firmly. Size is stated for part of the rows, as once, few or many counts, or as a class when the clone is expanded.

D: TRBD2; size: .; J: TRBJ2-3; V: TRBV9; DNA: TGTGCCAGCAGCGTCGGCGGGGGTAGCGGGGGGGCCTGGGATACGCAGTATTTT; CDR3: CASSVGGGSGGAWDTQYF
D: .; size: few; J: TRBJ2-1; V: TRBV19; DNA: TGTGCCAGTAATTCGCCCCAATATGAGCAGTTCTTC; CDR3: CASNSPQYEQFF
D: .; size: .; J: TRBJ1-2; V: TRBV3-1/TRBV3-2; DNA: TGTGCCAGCAGCCAAGACGTGCGGGGATCGGGGGGCTACACCTTC; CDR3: CASSQDVRGSGGYTF
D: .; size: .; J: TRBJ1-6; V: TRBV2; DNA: TGTGCCAGCAGTGAAGGGGATTCACCCCTCCACTTT; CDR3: CASSEGDSPLHF
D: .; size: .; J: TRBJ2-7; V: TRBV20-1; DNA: TGCAGTGCGCTGGTGCGGGAAGAGCAGTACTTC; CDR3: CSALVREEQYF
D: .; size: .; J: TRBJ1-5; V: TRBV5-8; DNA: TGTGCCAGCAGCCGGGACAGCAATCAGCCCCAGCATTTT; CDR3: CASSRDSNQPQHF
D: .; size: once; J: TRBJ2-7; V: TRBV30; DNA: TGTGCCTGGAGGAAACATGGAGAGCAGTACTTC; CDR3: CAWRKHGEQYF
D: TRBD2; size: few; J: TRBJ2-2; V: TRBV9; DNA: TGTGCCAGCAGCGCCGGACCCCCGACTAGCGGATACACCGGGGAGCTGTTTTTT; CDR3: CASSAGPPTSGYTGELFF
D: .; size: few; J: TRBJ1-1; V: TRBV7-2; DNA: TGTGCCAGCAGCTTTAGGCAGTCCACCACTGAAGCTTTCTTT; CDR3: CASSFRQSTTEAFF
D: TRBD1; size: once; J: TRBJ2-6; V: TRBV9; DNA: TGTGCCAGCAGCCCAAGTTTTTTTGAAGGGGACAGGGGCATGACTGGGGCCAACGTCCTGACTTTC; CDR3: CASSPSFFEGDRGMTGANVLTF
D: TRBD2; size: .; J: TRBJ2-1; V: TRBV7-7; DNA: TGTGCTAGCAGCAAAATCGGGACTAGTATCGATGAGCAGTTCTTC; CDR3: CASSKIGTSIDEQFF
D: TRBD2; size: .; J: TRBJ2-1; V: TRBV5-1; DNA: TGCGCCAGCAGAGAAACTAGCGGGGGGGATGAGCAGTTCTTC; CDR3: CASRETSGGDEQFF